One sample yielded the 15 T cell receptor beta chains listed below, sequenced in a study of monozygotic twins with inflammatory bowel disease. TCRdb reprocessed the 5' RACE reads, keeping one entry per CDR3 protein, no DNA. There are some 160,000 distinct CDR3 sequences in the sample, with just under 7.5% held by the top ten. The sample consisted of blood. These receptors came from a human donor with ulcerative colitis or Crohn's disease, or a healthy co-twin of an affected twin (not recorded which).

V usage is TRBV10-3 and J usage is TRBJ2-5; TCRdb proposes TRBD1, but this gene call is untestable without DNA. The germline V gene encodes CDR1 ENHRY and CDR2 SYGVKD. The CDR3 is 13 residues long. CDR3 protein: CAIRSDSTETQYF.

V and J are TRBV5-1 and TRBJ2-7; the D gene TCRdb calls, TRBD1, cannot be checked with no DNA. This CDR3 has 14 amino acids. CDR1 is SGHRS, CDR2 YFSETQ, per germline. The chain's CDR3 is CASSFGTGPYEQYF. The full variable domain, in which reference TRBV5-1 and TRBJ2-7 provide the parts outside the CDR3, is KAGVTQTPRYLIKTRGQQVTLSCSPISGHRSVSWYQQTPGQGLQFLFEYFSETQRNKGNFPGRFSGRQFSNSRSEMNVSTLELGDSALYLCASSFGTGPYEQYFGPGTRLTVT.

The V call is TRBV9, the J call TRBJ1-5; TCRdb indicates TRBD1, and absent DNA this call remains unverified. Germline V lookup: CDR1 SGDLS, CDR2 YYNGEE. The CDR3 consists of 15 residues. CDR3 sequence: CASSGGLGTGQPQHF.

The rearrangement links TRBV19 to TRBJ2-7; the TRBD1 assignment by TCRdb is unverifiable without DNA. The germline gives CDR1 LNHDA, CDR2 SQIVND (reference sequence). The CDR3 is 17 residues long. CDR3 residues: CASLTSDFGTALYEQYF.

The V gene is TRBV18, the J gene TRBJ2-7; no DNA is available, so the TRBD2 call from TCRdb remains unchecked. This CDR3 has 16 residues. CDR1 KGHSH and CDR2 LQKENI come from the germline V gene. The CDR3: CASSRGLAGASDEQYF.

This CDR3 is CASSLALTGGYSYTF. The chain has TRBV12-3 or TRBV12-4 and TRBJ1-2; TCRdb selects TRBD1, and the lack of DNA leaves this call unchecked. This CDR3 has 15 amino acids.

V and J are TRBV4-2 and TRBJ2-5; TCRdb selects TRBD2, and the lack of DNA leaves this call unchecked. Germline lookup yields CDR1 LGHNA and CDR2 YNFKEQ. The CDR3 is made up of 21 amino acids. The chain's CDR3 is CASSRDRGTASGRNKQETQYF.

The V gene is TRBV5-4, the J gene TRBJ2-1; TCRdb gives TRBD2 as the D gene, but with no DNA this cannot be confirmed. This CDR3 has 16 amino acids. The germline gives CDR1 SGHNT, CDR2 YYREEE (reference sequence). The CDR3 here is CASSLGGGRPNNEQFF. Based on the CDR3 plus reference TRBV5-4 and TRBJ2-1, the full variable domain is ETGVTQSPTHLIKTRGQQVTLRCSSQSGHNTVSWYQQALGQGPQFIFQYYREEENGRGNFPPRFSGLQFPNYSSELNVNALELDDSALYLCASSLGGGRPNNEQFFGPGTRLTVL.

V usage is TRBV6-8 and J usage is TRBJ2-1; absent DNA, TCRdb's TRBD1 call cannot be checked. Germline V gene lookup returns CDR1 MNHGY and CDR2 SAAAGT. This CDR3 spans 12 amino acids. CDR3 loop: CASKGGRDEQFF.

This sequence joins TRBV20-1 and TRBJ1-1. CDR1 is DFQATT, CDR2 SNEGSKA, per germline (reference sequence). This CDR3 region has 12 residues. The CDR3 loop is CSAREVNTEAFF.

The J gene is TRBJ2-1, the V gene TRBV7-2; without DNA, the TCRdb call of TRBD1 cannot be checked. The CDR3 is made up of 16 amino acids. Germline lookup yields CDR1 SGHTA and CDR2 FQGNSA. The CDR3 loop reads CASSFSGGAAYNEQFF.

The CDR3 loop is CASSQGPRANEKLFF. The chain carries TRBV4-3 and TRBJ1-4; TCRdb names TRBD1, which stays unverified in the absence of DNA. Germline V gene lookup returns CDR1 LGHNA and CDR2 YSLEER. This CDR3 has 15 amino acids.

The chain carries TRBV6-2 or TRBV6-3 and TRBJ2-7; the D call from TCRdb, TRBD1, cannot be confirmed without DNA. The V gene's germline CDR1 is MNHEY and CDR2 SVGEGT. The CDR3 contains 15 residues. CDR3 region: CASSYVRTGWYEQYF.

The rearrangement joins TRBV6-4 to TRBJ2-3; there is no DNA to check the TCRdb D call of TRBD1. Germline V gives CDR1 MRHNA, CDR2 SNTAGT. The CDR3 spans 13 residues. CDR3 region: CASSLDWGDTQYF.

This chain uses TRBV6-5 with TRBJ1-1; there is no DNA to check the TCRdb D call of TRBD1. The germline V gene has CDR1 MNHEY and CDR2 SVGAGI. The CDR3 covers 11 residues. The CDR3 spells CASRTGFEAFF.